Below are 24 T cell receptor beta chains sequenced from a single sample in a study of CXCR3-negative and CXCR3-positive naive CD8 T cells. The libraries of TRB cDNA were constructed through 5' RACE using UMI labels. TCRdb reprocessed the 5' RACE reads and reports one entry per CDR3 protein, with no DNA. The table lists about 48,000 distinct CDR3 sequences, with 15% in the top ten. The sample comprised memory CD8+ T cells from blood. The source of these receptors is a human donor in good health. Some clones in this sample may be carry-over from other donors' samples.

This chain connects TRBV4-3 to TRBJ1-1; TCRdb proposes TRBD1, but this gene call is untestable without DNA. CDR3 length equals 15 residues. Germline CDR1 reads LGHNA; CDR2 reads YSLEER. The CDR3 sequence is CASSLTRGSYTEAFF.

J is TRBJ2-7 and V is TRBV25-1; the TCRdb call, TRBD1, lacks DNA for checking. Germline assignment: CDR1 MGHDK and CDR2 SYGVNS. The CDR3 runs 16 residues. The CDR3 protein is CASSESTGVRPYEQYF.

The rearrangement joins TRBV7-9 to TRBJ2-7; TCRdb's D call, TRBD1, is unchecked because there is no DNA. This CDR3 region has 13 residues. Germline values: CDR1 SEHNR, CDR2 FQNEAQ (reference sequence). The CDR3 is CASSGESSYEQYF.

The chain is built from TRBV28 and TRBJ2-1. CDR3 length: 15 residues. Germline V gene data show CDR1 as MDHEN and CDR2 as SYDVKM. CDR3 in amino acids: CASRPNRGSYNEQFF.

The J gene is TRBJ2-1, the V gene TRBV2; the D call from TCRdb, TRBD2, cannot be confirmed without DNA. The CDR3 totals 14 residues. Germline V CDR1 and CDR2: SNHLY, FYNNEI. The CDR3 sequence is CASRPSGVYNEQFF.

According to its frequency, this clonotype is medium-sized. V and J are TRBV5-6 and TRBJ2-1; TCRdb selects TRBD1, and the lack of DNA leaves this call unchecked. There are 16 residues in the CDR3. CDR1 and CDR2 from the germline V gene are SGHDT and YYEEEE. This CDR3 is CASSPRTGTGMNEQFF.

This chain links TRBV2 with TRBJ1-6. Per germline, CDR1 SNHLY and CDR2 FYNNEI. This CDR3 has 14 residues. The CDR3 reads CASIGVAYNSPLHF.

V usage is TRBV6-2 or TRBV6-3 and J usage is TRBJ2-7. CDR1 and CDR2 (germline): MNHEY, SVGEGT. The CDR3 spans 13 residues. CDR3 region: CASSYSGPYEQYF.

V and J are TRBV7-6 and TRBJ2-2. CDR3 length equals 13 residues. Germline V gene data show CDR1 as SGHVS and CDR2 as FNYEAQ. Here the CDR3 reads CASSAGLPGELFF.

The rearrangement links TRBV7-3 to TRBJ1-1; TCRdb designates TRBD1, a call that cannot be tested without DNA. CDR1 SGHTA and CDR2 FQGTGA come from the germline V gene. The CDR3 sequence is 14 residues long. CDR3 sequence: CASSPTGGETEAFF.

The V call is TRBV20-1, the J call TRBJ1-4. The CDR3 contains 12 residues. In germline, CDR1 is DFQATT, CDR2 SNEGSKA (reference sequence). This CDR3 is CSARDGNEKLFF.

The gene calls are TRBV3-1 and TRBJ1-2; TCRdb reports TRBD1, a call that lacks DNA to check it against. CDR3 length: 15 amino acids. Per germline, CDR1 LGHDT and CDR2 YNNKEL (reference sequence). CDR3 amino acids: CASSRPRGGALGYTF.

This chain links TRBV28 with TRBJ1-6; as DNA is missing, the TRBD1 call by TCRdb cannot be tested. This CDR3 has 14 residues. Germline CDR1 reads MDHEN; CDR2 reads SYDVKM. CDR3 region: CASSLRQGDSPLHF.

The chain is built from TRBV30 and TRBJ2-1. This CDR3 region has 14 residues. Germline V CDR1 and CDR2: GTSNPN, SVGIG (reference sequence). The CDR3 loop is CALAVGDSYNEQFF.

The rearrangement uses TRBV29-1 and TRBJ2-5; no DNA is available, so the TRBD1 call from TCRdb remains unchecked. CDR1 is SQVTM and CDR2 is ANQGSEA in the germline V gene. The length of the CDR3 is 15 residues. The CDR3 sequence is CSVEGGLPGEETQYF.

This chain joins TRBV4-3 and TRBJ1-1; absent DNA, TCRdb's TRBD1 call cannot be checked. There are 16 residues in the CDR3. The germline V gene has CDR1 LGHNA and CDR2 YSLEER. CDR3 sequence reads: CASSQDLGAGNTEAFF.

The J gene is TRBJ2-7, the V gene TRBV19; TCRdb calls TRBD1, which cannot be checked without DNA. The CDR3 is 15 residues long. Germline CDR1 reads LNHDA; CDR2 reads SQIVND (reference sequence). The CDR3 spells CASSRAVDGSYEQYF.

The chain is built from TRBV7-9 and TRBJ2-1. This CDR3 is built from 14 residues. The germline V gene has CDR1 SEHNR and CDR2 FQNEAQ (reference sequence). CDR3 region: CASSPDGLYNEQFF.

The chain joins TRBV6-4 to TRBJ2-1; without DNA, the TCRdb call of TRBD1 cannot be checked. Germline V gene data show CDR1 as MRHNA and CDR2 as SNTAGT. The CDR3 has 14 residues. This CDR3 reads CASSNQQGDNEQFF.

The rearrangement joins TRBV4-2 to TRBJ1-1. The CDR3 totals 11 residues. The germline CDR1 and CDR2 sequences are LGHNA and YNFKEQ. CDR3: CASSRGTEAFF.

The chain links TRBV12-3 or TRBV12-4 to TRBJ2-5; TCRdb's D call of TRBD2 is untestable without DNA. The CDR3 is 12 amino acids. The CDR3: CASSSTSGTQYF.

This sequence joins TRBV12-3 or TRBV12-4 and TRBJ1-2; TCRdb's D gene call, TRBD1, goes unchecked for lack of DNA. The CDR3 is made up of 12 amino acids. Here the CDR3 reads CASSPPNYGYTF.

V and J are TRBV20-1 and TRBJ2-5; lacking DNA, the TRBD1 call made by TCRdb goes unchecked. The CDR3 covers 17 residues. Per germline, CDR1 DFQATT and CDR2 SNEGSKA (reference sequence). The CDR3 loop reads CSARPPLPSASQETQYF.

The rearrangement links TRBV6-5 to TRBJ2-2. This CDR3 comprises 14 residues. Per the germline V gene, CDR1 is MNHEY and CDR2 is SVGAGI. CDR3 loop: CASSYSIGTGELFF.